This T cell receptor beta chain was sequenced during a study of naive and memory T cell subsets. Overall study results and limits: There was no ground truth to check naive and memory subset results. Especially in CD8 cells, naive repertoires contained a few larger clonotypes, possibly CD45RA-re-expressing memory cells.

For this clonotype: The target antigen is unknown.

An equimolar mix of two oligonucleotides served as the beta constant-region primer for TRBC1 and TRBC2. Nested alpha and beta constant-region primers with the SP2 primer drove four PCR rounds on ligated cDNA. TCRdb used MiXCR to reprocess the UMI-ligation and nested PCR reads, holding one entry per CDR3 protein. The sample lists roughly 140,000 distinct CDR3 sequences, around 21% occurring once. CDR3 length: 14 amino acids. Germline V lookup: CDR1 LNHDA, CDR2 SQIVND (reference sequence). J was trimmed by 3 bases and V by 3 bases; bases with no gene match: 1. The sequence derives from a human donor in good health. The chain couples TRBV19 to TRBJ1-2, with TRBD1 identical over 10 bases. The sample comprised naive CD8+ T cells from blood. CDR3 in amino acids: CASSIGTGDYGYTF. The DNA of the CDR3 is TGTGCCAGTAGTATCGGGACAGGGGACTATGGCTACACCTTC.